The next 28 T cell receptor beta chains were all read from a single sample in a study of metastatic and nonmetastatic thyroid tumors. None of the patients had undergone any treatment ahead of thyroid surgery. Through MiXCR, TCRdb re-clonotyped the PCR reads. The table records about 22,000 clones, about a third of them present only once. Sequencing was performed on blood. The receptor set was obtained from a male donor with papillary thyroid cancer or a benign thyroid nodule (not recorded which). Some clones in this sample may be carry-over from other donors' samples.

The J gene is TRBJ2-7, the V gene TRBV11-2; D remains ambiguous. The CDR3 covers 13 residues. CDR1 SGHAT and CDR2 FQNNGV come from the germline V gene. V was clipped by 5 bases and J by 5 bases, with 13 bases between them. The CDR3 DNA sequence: TGTGCCAGCAGCCCCAGTGGGCTTCACGAGCAGTACTTC. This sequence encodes CASSPSGLHEQYF.

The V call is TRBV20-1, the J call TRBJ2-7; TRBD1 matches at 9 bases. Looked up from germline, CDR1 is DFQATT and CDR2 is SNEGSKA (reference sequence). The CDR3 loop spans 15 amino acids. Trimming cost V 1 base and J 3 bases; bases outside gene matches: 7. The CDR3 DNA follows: TGCAGTGCTAGAGGTATAAGACAGGGGGGCTACGAGCAGTACTTC. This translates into CSARGIRQGGYEQYF.

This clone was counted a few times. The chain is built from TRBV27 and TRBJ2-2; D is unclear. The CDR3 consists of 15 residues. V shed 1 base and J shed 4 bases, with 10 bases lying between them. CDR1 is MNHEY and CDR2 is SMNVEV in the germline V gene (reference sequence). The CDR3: CASSLYGAITGELFF. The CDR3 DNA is TGTGCCAGCAGTTTATACGGAGCGATCACCGGGGAGCTGTTTTTT.

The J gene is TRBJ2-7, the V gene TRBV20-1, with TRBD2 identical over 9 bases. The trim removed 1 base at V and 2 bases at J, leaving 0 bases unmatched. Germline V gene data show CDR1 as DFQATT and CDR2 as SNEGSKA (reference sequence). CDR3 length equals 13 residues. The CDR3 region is CSARVAGAYEQYF. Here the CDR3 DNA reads TGCAGTGCTAGAGTAGCGGGAGCCTACGAGCAGTACTTC.

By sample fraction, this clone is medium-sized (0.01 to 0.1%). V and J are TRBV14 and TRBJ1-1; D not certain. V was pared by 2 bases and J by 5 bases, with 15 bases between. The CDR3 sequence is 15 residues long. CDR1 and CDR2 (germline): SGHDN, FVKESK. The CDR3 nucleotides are TGTGCCAGCAGCCAATGGCGCAGTCCGGGGACTGAAGCTTTCTTT. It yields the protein CASSQWRSPGTEAFF.

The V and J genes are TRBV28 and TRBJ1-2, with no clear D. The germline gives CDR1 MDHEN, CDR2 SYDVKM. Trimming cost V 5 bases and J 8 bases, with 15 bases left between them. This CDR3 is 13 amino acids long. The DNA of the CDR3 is TGTGCCAGCAGTGACCTCGTTGGATTAGGCTACACCTTC. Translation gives CASSDLVGLGYTF.

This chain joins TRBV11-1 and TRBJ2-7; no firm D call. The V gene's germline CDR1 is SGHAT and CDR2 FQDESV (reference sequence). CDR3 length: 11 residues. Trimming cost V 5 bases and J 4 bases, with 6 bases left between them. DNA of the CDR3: TGTGCCAGCAGCCCTTTGTACGAGCAGTACTTC. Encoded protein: CASSPLYEQYF.

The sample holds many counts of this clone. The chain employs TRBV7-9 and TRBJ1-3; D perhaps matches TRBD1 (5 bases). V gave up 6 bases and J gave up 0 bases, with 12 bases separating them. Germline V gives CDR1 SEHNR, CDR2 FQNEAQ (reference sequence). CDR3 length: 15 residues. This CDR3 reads CASREGRTSGNTIYF. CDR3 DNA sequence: TGTGCCAGCAGAGAGGGACGGACCTCTGGAAACACCATATATTTT.

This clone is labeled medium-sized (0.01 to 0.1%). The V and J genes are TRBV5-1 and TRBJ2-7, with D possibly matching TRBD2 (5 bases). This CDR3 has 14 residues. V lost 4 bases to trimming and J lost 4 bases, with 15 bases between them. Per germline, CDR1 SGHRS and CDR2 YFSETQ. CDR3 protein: CASSPALPGYEQYF. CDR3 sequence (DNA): TGCGCCAGCAGCCCCGCCTTGCCGGGGTACGAGCAGTACTTC.

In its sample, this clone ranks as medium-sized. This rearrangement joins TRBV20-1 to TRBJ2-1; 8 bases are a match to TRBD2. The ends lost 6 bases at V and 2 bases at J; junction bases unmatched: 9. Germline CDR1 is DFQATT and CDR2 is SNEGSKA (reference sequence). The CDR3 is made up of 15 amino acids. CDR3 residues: CSAPFGGEAYNEQFF. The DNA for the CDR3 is TGCAGTGCCCCCTTCGGGGGGGAGGCCTACAATGAGCAGTTCTTC.

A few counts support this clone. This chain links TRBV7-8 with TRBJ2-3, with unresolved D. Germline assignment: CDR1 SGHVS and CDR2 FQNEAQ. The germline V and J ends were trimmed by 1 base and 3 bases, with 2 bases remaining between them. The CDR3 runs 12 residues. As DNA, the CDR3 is TGTGCCAGCAGCTTAGATACAGATACGCAGTATTTT. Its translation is CASSLDTDTQYF.

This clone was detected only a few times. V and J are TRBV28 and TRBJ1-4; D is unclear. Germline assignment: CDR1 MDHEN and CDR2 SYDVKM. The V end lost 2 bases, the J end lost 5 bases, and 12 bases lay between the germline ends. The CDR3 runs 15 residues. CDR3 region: CASSLGSLGNEKLFF. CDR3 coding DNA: TGTGCCAGCAGTTTAGGGTCTCTGGGGAATGAAAAACTGTTTTTT.

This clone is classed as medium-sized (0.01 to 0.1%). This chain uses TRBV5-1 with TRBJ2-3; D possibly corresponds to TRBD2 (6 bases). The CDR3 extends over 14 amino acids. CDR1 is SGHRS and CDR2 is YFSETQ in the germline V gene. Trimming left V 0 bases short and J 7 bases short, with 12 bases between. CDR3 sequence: CASSLAEGLHTQYF. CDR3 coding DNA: TGCGCCAGCAGCTTGGCGGAGGGACTCCATACGCAGTATTTT. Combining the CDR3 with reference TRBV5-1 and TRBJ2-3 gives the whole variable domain KAGVTQTPRYLIKTRGQQVTLSCSPISGHRSVSWYQQTPGQGLQFLFEYFSETQRNKGNFPGRFSGRQFSNSRSEMNVSTLELGDSALYLCASSLAEGLHTQYFGPGTRLTVL.

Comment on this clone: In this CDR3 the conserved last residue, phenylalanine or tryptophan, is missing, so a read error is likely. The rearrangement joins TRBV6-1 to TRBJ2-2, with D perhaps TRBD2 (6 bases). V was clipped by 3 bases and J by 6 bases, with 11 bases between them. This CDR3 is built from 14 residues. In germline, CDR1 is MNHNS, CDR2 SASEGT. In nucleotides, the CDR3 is TGTGCCAGCAGTGAGGCGGGGTGGCCCGGGGAGCTGTTTATT. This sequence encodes CASSEAGWPGELFI.

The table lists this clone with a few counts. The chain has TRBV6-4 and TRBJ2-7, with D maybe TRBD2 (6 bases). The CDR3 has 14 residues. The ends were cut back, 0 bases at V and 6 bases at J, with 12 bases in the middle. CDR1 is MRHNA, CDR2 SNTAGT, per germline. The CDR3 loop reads CASSDSLGGSEQYF. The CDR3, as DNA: TGTGCCAGCAGTGACTCCTTGGGGGGAAGCGAGCAGTACTTC.

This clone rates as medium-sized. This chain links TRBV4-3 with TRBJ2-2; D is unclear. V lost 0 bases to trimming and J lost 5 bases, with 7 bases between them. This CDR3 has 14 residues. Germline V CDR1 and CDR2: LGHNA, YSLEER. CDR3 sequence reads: CASSQEESTGELFF. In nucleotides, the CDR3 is TGCGCCAGCAGCCAAGAAGAAAGTACCGGGGAGCTGTTTTTT.

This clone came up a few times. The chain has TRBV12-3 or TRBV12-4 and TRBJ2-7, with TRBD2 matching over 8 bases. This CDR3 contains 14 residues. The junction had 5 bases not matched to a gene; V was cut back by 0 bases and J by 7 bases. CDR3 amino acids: CASSLAAGAREQYF. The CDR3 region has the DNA TGTGCCAGCAGTTTAGCAGCGGGAGCGAGAGAGCAGTACTTC.

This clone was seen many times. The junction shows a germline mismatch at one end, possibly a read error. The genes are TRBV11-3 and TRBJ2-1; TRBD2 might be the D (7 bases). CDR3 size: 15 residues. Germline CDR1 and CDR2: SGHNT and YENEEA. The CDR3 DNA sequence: TGTGCCAGCAGCTTAAGGGGGGGGATTTACAATGAGCAGTCCTTC. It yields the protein CASSLRGGIYNEQSF.

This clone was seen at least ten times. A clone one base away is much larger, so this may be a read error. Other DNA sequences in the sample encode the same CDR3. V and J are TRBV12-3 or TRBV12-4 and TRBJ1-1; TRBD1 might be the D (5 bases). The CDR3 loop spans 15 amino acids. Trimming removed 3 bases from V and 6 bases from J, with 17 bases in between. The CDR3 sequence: CASSFRGRGAPEAFF. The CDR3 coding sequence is TGTGCCAGCAGTTTCCGGGGTCGAGGGGCCCCTGAAGCTTTCTTT.

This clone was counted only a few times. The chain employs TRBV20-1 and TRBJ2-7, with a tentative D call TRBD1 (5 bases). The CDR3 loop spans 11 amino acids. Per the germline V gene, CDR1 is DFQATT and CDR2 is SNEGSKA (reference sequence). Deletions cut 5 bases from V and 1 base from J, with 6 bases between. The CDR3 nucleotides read TGCAGTGCTGCAGGGTCCTACGAGCAGTACTTC. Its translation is CSAAGSYEQYF.

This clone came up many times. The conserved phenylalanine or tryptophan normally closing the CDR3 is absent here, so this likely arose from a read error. CDR3 in DNA: TGCAGCGTTCTCAGGGACAGGGCCAAGGGGGTCTCCTACAATGAGCAGTTCGTC. Encoded protein: CSVLRDRAKGVSYNEQFV. The chain joins TRBV29-1 to TRBJ2-1; 9 nucleotides align to TRBD1. The CDR3 is 18 amino acids. V lost 5 bases and J lost 0; bases outside the gene matches: 14. Germline-derived CDR1 and CDR2 are SQVTM and ANQGSEA.

The CDR3 protein is CAWSPPTYGYTF. In nucleotides, the CDR3 is TGTGCCTGGAGTCCTCCGACCTATGGCTACACCTTC. The rearrangement uses TRBV30 and TRBJ1-2; D is uncertain. The CDR3 has 12 residues. V was pared by 2 bases and J by 4 bases, with 8 bases between. Germline CDR1 and CDR2: GTSNPN and SVGIG (reference sequence).

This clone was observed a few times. CDR3 DNA sequence: TGTGCCATCAGTATACAGGGGAACACTGAAGCTTTCTTT. It yields the protein CAISIQGNTEAFF. The chain is built from TRBV10-3 and TRBJ1-1; a weak D match, TRBD1 (6 bases). Germline V gene lookup returns CDR1 ENHRY and CDR2 SYGVKD. V gave up 5 bases and J gave up 1 base, with 8 bases separating them. This CDR3 has 13 residues.

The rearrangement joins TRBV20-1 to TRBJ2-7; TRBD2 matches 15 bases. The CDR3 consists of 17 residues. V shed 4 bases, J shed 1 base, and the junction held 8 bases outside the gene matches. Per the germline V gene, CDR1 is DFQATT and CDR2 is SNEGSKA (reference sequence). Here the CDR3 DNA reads TGCAGTGCTACTGGCCGGGGACTAGCGGGAGGTTCCTACGAGCAGTACTTC. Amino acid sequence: CSATGRGLAGGSYEQYF.

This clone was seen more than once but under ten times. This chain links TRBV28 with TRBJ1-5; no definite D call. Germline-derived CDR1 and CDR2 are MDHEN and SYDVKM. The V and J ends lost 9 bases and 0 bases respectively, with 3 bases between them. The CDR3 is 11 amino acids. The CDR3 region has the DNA TGTGCCAGTTATAGCAATCAGCCCCAGCATTTT. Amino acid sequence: CASYSNQPQHF.

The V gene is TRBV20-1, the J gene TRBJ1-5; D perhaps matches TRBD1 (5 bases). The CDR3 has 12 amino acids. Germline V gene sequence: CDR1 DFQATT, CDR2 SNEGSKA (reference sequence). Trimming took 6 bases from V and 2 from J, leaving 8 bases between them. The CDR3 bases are TGCAGTGCCGGGGGGGGCAATCAGCCCCAGCATTTT. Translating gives CSAGGGNQPQHF.

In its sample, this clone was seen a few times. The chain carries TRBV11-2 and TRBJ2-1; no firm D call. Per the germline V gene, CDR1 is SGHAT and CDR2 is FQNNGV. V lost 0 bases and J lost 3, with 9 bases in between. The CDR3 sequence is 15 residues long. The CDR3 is CASSLDLGFYNEQFF. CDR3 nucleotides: TGTGCCAGCAGCTTAGATCTGGGGTTCTACAATGAGCAGTTCTTC.

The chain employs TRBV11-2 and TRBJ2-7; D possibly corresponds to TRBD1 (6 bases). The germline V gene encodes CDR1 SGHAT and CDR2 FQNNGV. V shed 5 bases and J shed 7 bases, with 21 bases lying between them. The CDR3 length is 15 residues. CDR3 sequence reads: CASSPRDKDLKEQYF. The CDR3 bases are TGTGCCAGCAGCCCCCGGGACAAAGACCTTAAAGAGCAGTACTTC.